This T cell receptor (beta chain) was sequenced for a study of identical twins. Study-level points and caveats: Sharing of beta out-of-frame sequences by twins showed a weaker excess. Carriage of fewer insertions was seen in abundant cord blood beta clonotypes, whereas memory repertoires showed none. When twins shared out-of-frame alpha sequences, those sequences had excess low generation probability.

This clonotype was found many times. Its antigen is as yet unknown. The V segment lost 3 bases and the J segment 5 bases; nucleotides outside the gene matches: 4. Germline V gives CDR1 SNHLY, CDR2 FYNNEI. The CDR3 has 16 amino acids. Template switching added a universal primer site, and cDNA bore unique molecular identifiers. TCRdb recomputed calls from the 5' RACE reads with MiXCR, one row per CDR3 protein. The sample consists of some 500,000 distinct CDR3 sequences, more than 9% of them appearing once. The same sample was also used in a study of yellow fever vaccine responses in identical twins.

Specimen: PBMCs. V gene TRBV2 combines with J gene TRBJ2-3; 14 bases agree with TRBD2. This TCR was sampled from a woman in her late teens or twenties in good health. CDR3 sequence reads: CASSDSGLAGGDTQYF. The CDR3 DNA reads TGTGCCAGCAGTGACTCCGGACTAGCGGGGGGAGATACGCAGTATTTT.